A single sample is the source of the 8 T cell receptor beta chains below, sequenced in a study of blood T cell repertoires in COVID-19. Libraries were prepared by immunoSEQ multiplex PCR; TCRdb keeps only in-frame clonotypes and omits some of them. The table records roughly 130,000 clones, 90% of them present only once. What was sequenced was peripheral blood. The receptor set was obtained from a middle-aged man with active COVID-19.

This chain joins TRBV18 and TRBJ2-7; TRBD2 matches at 10 bases. Germline CDR1 reads KGHSH; CDR2 reads LQKENI. The junction had 6 bases not matched to a gene; V was cut back by 1 base and J by 0 bases. CDR3 size: 17 residues. The CDR3 loop reads CASSPRLLAGVSYEQYV. The CDR3 DNA sequence: TGTGCCAGCTCACCACGATTGCTAGCGGGAGTCTCCTACGAGCAGTACGTC.

This sequence joins TRBV7-2 and TRBJ2-1; D is unclear. The V end was cut by 0 bases, the J end by 5 bases, with 8 bases between. This CDR3 is 14 amino acids long. Germline lookup yields CDR1 SGHTA and CDR2 FQGNSA. DNA of the CDR3: TGTGCCAGCAGCTTAGCTAACAGCCACAATGAGCAGTTCTTC. The encoded protein is CASSLANSHNEQFF.

The CDR3 nucleotides read TGTGCCAGCAGTTTAGGGTACGGCAGGGCGGATAACTATGGCTACACCTTC. This encodes CASSLGYGRADNYGYTF. The rearrangement links TRBV28 to TRBJ1-2; TRBD1 might be the D (5 bases). Germline V lookup: CDR1 MDHEN, CDR2 SYDVKM. The CDR3 has 17 residues. V lost 2 bases and J lost 1, with 17 bases in between.

This chain connects TRBV6-1 to TRBJ1-1; maybe TRBD1 (5 bases). This CDR3 has 16 residues. V lost 2 bases, J lost 4 bases, and 17 bases lay in between. Germline CDR1 and CDR2: MNHNS and SASEGT. CDR3 sequence reads: CASSENRRVVGTEAFF. The CDR3 DNA is TGTGCCAGCAGTGAAAACAGGAGGGTAGTAGGCACTGAAGCTTTCTTT.

V usage is TRBV27 and J usage is TRBJ1-4, with D possibly being TRBD1 (6 bases). This CDR3 is built from 15 residues. The V end was cut by 3 bases, the J end by 9 bases, with 17 bases between. Germline assignment: CDR1 MNHEY and CDR2 SMNVEV (reference sequence). The CDR3 nucleotides are TGTGCCAGCAGTTTGAGGGGGTCTCCTCCACAAAAACTGTTTTTT. Encoded protein: CASSLRGSPPQKLFF.

The chain has TRBV7-3 and TRBJ2-3; D remains ambiguous. The CDR3 sequence is 13 residues long. V lost 0 bases, J lost 6 bases, and 7 bases lay in between. Looked up from germline, CDR1 is SGHTA and CDR2 is FQGTGA. CDR3 nucleotides: TGTGCCAGCAGCTTAACGATCGGGGATACGCAGTATTTT. Translated: CASSLTIGDTQYF.

The chain is built from TRBV5-1 and TRBJ1-1; a possible D gene is TRBD1 (5 bases). The V gene lost 4 bases and the J gene lost 1 base, with 14 bases spanning the gap. CDR1 SGHRS and CDR2 YFSETQ come from the germline V gene. The CDR3 consists of 15 residues. The DNA of the CDR3 is TGCGCCAGCAGCGCTACGGACATTTCGAACACTGAAGCTTTCTTT. Translating it yields CASSATDISNTEAFF.

With regard to this clone: The sample carries other DNA sequences with the same CDR3. The chain recombines TRBV11-2 with TRBJ2-3; weak D call: TRBD2 (6 bases). CDR1 and CDR2 from the germline V gene are SGHAT and FQNNGV. The CDR3 has 13 residues. V was clipped by 3 bases and J by 3 bases, with 7 bases between them. The CDR3 loop reads CASSFSGTDTQYF. Written as DNA, the CDR3 is TGTGCCAGCAGCTTTAGCGGAACAGATACGCAGTATTTT.